This TCR beta chain appears in the sequencing data of a study of OX40 agonist ivuxolimab in advanced cancers. Study overall: Patients took ivuxolimab, an agonistic anti-OX40 (CD134) antibody. Three dose-escalation patients had partial responses: one with hepatocellular carcinoma and two with cutaneous melanoma.

Some clones are missing from TCRdb's copy, which holds only in-frame ones; the method was immunoSEQ multiplex PCR. This sample has more than 75,000 clones, with approximately 80% found just once. This CDR3 is 13 amino acids long. The junction had 5 bases not matched to a gene; V was cut back by 11 bases and J by 2 bases. Germline V gene lookup returns CDR1 MNHNS and CDR2 SASEGT. Autoimmune disease history or systemic immunosuppression led to patient exclusion. This material consisted of CD4+ or CD8+ T cells sorted from blood, taken in a trial of the OX40 agonist ivuxolimab. This sequence originates from an adult with an advanced solid tumor such as melanoma, head and neck, liver or kidney cancer. V and J are TRBV6-1 and TRBJ2-7, with 11 bases that match TRBD1. The CDR3 loop is CAGGQGATYEQYF. CDR3 sequence (DNA): TGTGCCGGCGGACAGGGGGCGACCTACGAGCAGTACTTC.